These T cell receptor beta chains were read from a single sample in a study of cytomegalovirus exposure and HLA in healthy donors. Sequencing used immunoSEQ multiplex PCR; TCRdb keeps in-frame clones, though not all of them. Of 150,000 to 200,000 clones listed, about three quarters are singletons. Sequenced input: PBMCs. These receptors all stem from a woman between 40 and 50 years old in good health and CMV-seropositive. The conserved cysteine and the conserved F or W are not part of the CDR3 here.

v_gene: TRBV18
j_gene: TRBJ1-4
CDR3aa: ASSPRRATNEKLF

v_gene: TRBV28
j_gene: TRBJ1-2
CDR3aa: ASSLEGYGYT

v_gene: TRBV6-1
j_gene: TRBJ1-1
CDR3aa: ATQDSTEAF

v_gene: TRBV6-5
j_gene: TRBJ2-2
CDR3aa: ASSYSIFGAELF

v_gene: TRBV30
j_gene: TRBJ1-2
CDR3aa: AWRREQGPYGYT

v_gene: TRBV7-9
j_gene: TRBJ1-2
CDR3aa: ASSLSQGGTNYGYT

v_gene: TRBV11-2
j_gene: TRBJ2-2
CDR3aa: ASSSRGGVNTGELF

v_gene: TRBV4-3
j_gene: TRBJ1-6
CDR3aa: ASSQNTGTGSNSPLH

v_gene: TRBV18
j_gene: TRBJ1-1
CDR3aa: ASSLRDKNTEAF

v_gene: TRBV7-9
j_gene: TRBJ1-2
CDR3aa: ASSLRSGGHISGYT